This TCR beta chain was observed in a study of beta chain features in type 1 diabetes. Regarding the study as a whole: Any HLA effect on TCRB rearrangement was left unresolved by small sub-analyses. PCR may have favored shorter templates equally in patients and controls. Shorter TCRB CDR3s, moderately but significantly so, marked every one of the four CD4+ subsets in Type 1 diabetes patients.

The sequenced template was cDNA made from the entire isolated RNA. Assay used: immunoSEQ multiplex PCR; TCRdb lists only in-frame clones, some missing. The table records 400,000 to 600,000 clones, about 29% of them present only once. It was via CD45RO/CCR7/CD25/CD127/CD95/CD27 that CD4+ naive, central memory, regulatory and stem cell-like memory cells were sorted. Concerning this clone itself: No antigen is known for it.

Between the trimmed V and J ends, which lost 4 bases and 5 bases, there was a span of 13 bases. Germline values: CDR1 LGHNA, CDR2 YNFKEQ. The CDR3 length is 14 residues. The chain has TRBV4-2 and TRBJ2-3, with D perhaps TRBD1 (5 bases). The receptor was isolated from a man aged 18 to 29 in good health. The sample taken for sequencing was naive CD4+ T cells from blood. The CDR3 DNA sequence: TGTGCCAGCAGCCTCAAGGGGTTACAAGATACGCAGTATTTT. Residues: CASSLKGLQDTQYF.